This T cell receptor beta chain was profiled in a study of OX40 agonist ivuxolimab in advanced cancers. Study background: Partial responses were achieved by three patients, of whom one had hepatocellular carcinoma and two had cutaneous melanoma.

Patients with a history of autoimmune disease or on systemic immunosuppression were excluded. At cycle 4 day 1, cycle 7 day 1, and baseline, blood was sampled. V was cut by 0 bases and J by 2 bases, with 14 bases left in between. Germline lookup yields CDR1 SGHVS and CDR2 FNYEAQ. The CDR3 loop spans 18 amino acids. This table comes from immunoSEQ multiplex PCR, and its TCRdb copy is limited to in-frame clones, with some not included. The data contain tens of thousands of clones, around 93% of them singletons. The sample consisted of CD4+ or CD8+ T cells sorted from blood, taken in a trial of the OX40 agonist ivuxolimab. The V and J genes are TRBV7-6 and TRBJ1-6; no clear D. The TCR sequence derives from an adult with an advanced solid tumor such as melanoma, head and neck, liver or kidney cancer. DNA of the CDR3: TGTGCCAGCAGCTTAGCATCTTATGACGGAACCTATAATTCACCCCTCCACTTT. It encodes CASSLASYDGTYNSPLHF.